This passage covers 10 T cell receptor beta chains from one sample sequenced in a study of T cell changes during pregnancy in multiple sclerosis. Sequenced by immunoSEQ multiplex PCR; TCRdb stores in-frame clones only, minus some. The repertoire consists of tens of thousands of clones, with around 90% occurring once and the leading ten covering 4.5% to 5.5%. This material consisted of peripheral blood, taken in the first trimester of pregnancy. Receptors were obtained from a female donor in good health, enrolled as a control in a pregnancy study.

The DNA for the CDR3 is TGTGCCAGCAGCCAAGAACCTAGCGGGAAGAATGAGCAGTTCTTC. Protein product: CASSQEPSGKNEQFF. The chain has TRBV4-2 and TRBJ2-1; 9 bases align to TRBD2. Germline loops: CDR1 LGHNA, CDR2 YNFKEQ. The CDR3 covers 15 residues. Unmatched junction bases numbered 4, after V lost 0 bases and J lost 7 bases.

This clone appeared once. The chain recombines TRBV6-5 with TRBJ1-1; TRBD1 matches at 8 bases. The CDR3 extends over 13 amino acids. Germline CDR1 MNHEY, CDR2 SVGAGI. Trimming cost V 2 bases and J 7 bases; bases outside gene matches: 3. DNA of the CDR3: TGTGCCAGCAGTTACCCTGGGACAGGTGAAGCTTTCTTT. It yields the protein CASSYPGTGEAFF.

The chain joins TRBV7-2 to TRBJ2-5, with unresolved D. The CDR3 loop spans 12 amino acids. The V end was cut by 3 bases, the J end by 0 bases, with 2 bases between. The germline CDR1 and CDR2 sequences are SGHTA and FQGNSA. The CDR3 coding sequence is TGTGCCAGCAGCTTCTACCAAGAGACCCAGTACTTC. Encoded protein: CASSFYQETQYF.

CDR3 sequence: CASSTGTGGNTIYF. The CDR3 DNA follows: TGTGCCAGCAGCACCGGGACAGGGGGAAACACCATATATTTT. The rearrangement uses TRBV11-2 and TRBJ1-3; 9 bases fit TRBD1. The CDR3 spans 14 residues. Germline CDR1 SGHAT, CDR2 FQNNGV. Trimming took 5 bases from V and 4 from J; bases not matched to a gene: 3.

This chain joins TRBV30 and TRBJ1-6; D is unresolved. Germline V CDR1 and CDR2: GTSNPN, SVGIG (reference sequence). V dropped 4 bases and J dropped 10 bases, with 11 bases sitting between them. This CDR3 comprises 12 residues. CDR3 in DNA: TGTGCCTGGAAAGGGAGCGGATCACCCCTCCACTTT. Residues: CAWKGSGSPLHF.

The chain recombines TRBV5-6 with TRBJ1-1, with 7 nucleotides matching TRBD1. CDR1 and CDR2 from the germline V gene are SGHDT and YYEEEE. Trimming cost V 3 bases and J 1 base; bases outside gene matches: 6. This CDR3 has 15 amino acids. As DNA, the CDR3 is TGTGCCAGCAGCTCTCAGGGGGGCCCGAACACTGAAGCTTTCTTT. This gives the protein CASSSQGGPNTEAFF.

This sequence joins TRBV5-6 and TRBJ2-5, with TRBD2 matching 7 bases. Germline CDR1 SGHDT, CDR2 YYEEEE. This CDR3 has 15 amino acids. V lost 0 bases and J lost 5; bases outside the gene matches: 7. The DNA for the CDR3 is TGTGCCAGCAGCTTGGGGGTCGGGAGGTGGGAGACCCAGTACTTC. It yields the protein CASSLGVGRWETQYF. Together with reference TRBV5-6 and TRBJ2-5, the CDR3 gives the full variable domain: DAGVTQSPTHLIKTRGQQVTLRCSPKSGHDTVSWYQQALGQGPQFIFQYYEEEERQRGNFPDRFSGHQFPNYSSELNVNALLLGDSALYLCASSLGVGRWETQYFGPGTRLLVL.

This clone came up once. The chain recombines TRBV7-2 with TRBJ1-2; D call uncertain. V was clipped by 10 bases and J by 0 bases, with 12 bases between them. This CDR3 has 13 residues. Per the germline V gene, CDR1 is SGHTA and CDR2 is FQGNSA. In DNA, the CDR3 is TGTGCCACCCGTCAGGAATCTAACTATGGCTACACCTTC. Encoded protein: CATRQESNYGYTF. Supplemented by reference TRBV7-2 and TRBJ1-2, the full variable domain reads GAGVSQSPSNKVTEKGKDVELRCDPISGHTALYWYRQSLGQGLEFLIYFQGNSAPDKSGLPSDRFSAERTGGSVSTLTIQRTQQEDSAVYLCATRQESNYGYTFGSGTRLTVV.

This sequence joins TRBV19 and TRBJ1-1; D is undetermined. The V gene's germline CDR1 is LNHDA and CDR2 SQIVND (reference sequence). The CDR3 covers 15 residues. Trimming stripped 1 base from V and 0 bases from J, with 9 bases between. The DNA for the CDR3 is TGTGCCAGTAGTATAGCCTCGACACTGAACACTGAAGCTTTCTTT. This sequence encodes CASSIASTLNTEAFF.

The chain carries TRBV19 and TRBJ2-7; 9 bases match TRBD1. CDR1 and CDR2 (germline): LNHDA, SQIVND (reference sequence). V lost 10 bases, J lost 0 bases, and 16 bases stayed unmatched. The CDR3 is 17 amino acids. Here the CDR3 reads CATAVGTGYGGSYEQYF. For the CDR3, the DNA is TGTGCCACCGCTGTAGGGACAGGGTATGGTGGCTCCTACGAGCAGTACTTC.